These 16 T cell receptor beta chains were sequenced from one sample in a study of blood T cell repertoires in COVID-19 (dated by TCRdb to 2018 to 2020). Library method: the immunoSEQ multiplex PCR assay. TCRdb carries this immuneACCESS record with in-frame sequences only. Its versions omit some clonotypes, under half of them owing to an unresolved V gene in the studies checked, with the rest unexplained. The sample table holds tens of thousands of clones, of which about nine tenths were seen once. Jointly, the top ten make up approximately 23% of the sample. The sequencing sample was made of peripheral blood. The receptors derive from a woman older than 75 in a cohort sampled during active or convalescent COVID-19.

The V call is TRBV30, the J call TRBJ2-6; 8 nucleotides line up with TRBD1. CDR3 size: 16 residues. CDR1 and CDR2 from the germline V gene are GTSNPN and SVGIG (reference sequence). Germline trimming cut 4 bases from V and 3 bases from J; bases unmatched to any gene: 8. CDR3 in amino acids: CAWTQGQVFGANVLTF. Here the CDR3 DNA reads TGTGCCTGGACCCAGGGACAGGTCTTTGGGGCCAACGTCCTGACTTTC.

The rearrangement joins TRBV6-5 to TRBJ1-2; no clear D. The CDR3 extends over 13 amino acids. Germline values: CDR1 MNHEY, CDR2 SVGAGI. CDR3 DNA sequence: TGTGCTTCGCAGGACTCAACGAACTATGGCTACACCTTC. This translates into CASQDSTNYGYTF.

The CDR3 loop reads CASSPQGPTNYGYTF. The CDR3 bases are TGTGCCAGCAGCCCACAGGGGCCTACTAACTATGGCTACACCTTC. The chain couples TRBV9 to TRBJ1-2, with 7 bases that match TRBD1. Germline V lookup: CDR1 SGDLS, CDR2 YYNGEE. The V gene end was trimmed by 4 bases and the J gene end by 0 bases; junction bases not matched to a gene: 6. The CDR3 has 15 residues.

This clone was seen a single time. The chain is built from TRBV6-5 and TRBJ2-5; D may be TRBD2 (6 bases). Trimming removed 6 bases at V and 7 bases at J, with 18 bases between. The CDR3 runs 14 residues. Germline lookup yields CDR1 MNHEY and CDR2 SVGAGI. This CDR3 reads CASRNWDSDGTQYF. CDR3 coding DNA: TGTGCCAGCAGAAATTGGGACTCCGACGGGACCCAGTACTTC.

This rearrangement joins TRBV6-6 to TRBJ2-2; D gene uncertain. Trimming took off 0 bases at V and 6 bases at J, with 5 bases between the two ends. This CDR3 contains 13 residues. Germline assignment: CDR1 MNHNY and CDR2 SVGAGI (reference sequence). The CDR3 spells CASSYSRAGELFF. The CDR3 DNA follows: TGTGCCAGCAGTTACTCTCGGGCCGGGGAGCTGTTTTTT.

The CDR3 DNA follows: TGTGCCAGCAGTGGGGAGGGCACAGATACGCAGTATTTT. As protein: CASSGEGTDTQYF. The genes are TRBV6-6 and TRBJ2-3; D possibly corresponds to TRBD2 (6 bases). The germline V gene has CDR1 MNHNY and CDR2 SVGAGI (reference sequence). Trimming pared 5 bases from V and 1 base from J, leaving 7 bases between. This CDR3 spans 13 amino acids.

The chain is built from TRBV11-3 and TRBJ2-1; unclear D gene. This CDR3 is built from 16 residues. Trimming removed 0 bases at V and 3 bases at J, with 12 bases between. Germline V gives CDR1 SGHNT, CDR2 YENEEA. CDR3: CASSLDLRDVYNEQFF. Here the CDR3 DNA reads TGTGCCAGCAGCTTAGATCTGCGCGATGTCTACAATGAGCAGTTCTTC.

This clone was seen once. The chain has TRBV16 and TRBJ1-3; D is unclear. The V gene's germline CDR1 is KGHSY and CDR2 FQNENV. Trimming removed 0 bases at V and 15 bases at J, with 18 bases between. There are 14 residues in the CDR3. CDR3 in amino acids: CASSQSIFRGAGYF. The DNA of the CDR3 is TGTGCCAGCAGCCAATCTATCTTCCGGGGAGCTGGATATTTT.

This clone has only one observation. The chain combines TRBV7-2 with TRBJ1-2; 11 nucleotides align to TRBD1. With 5 bases clipped from V and 13 bases from J, the junction kept 12 bases outside the gene matches. Germline assignment: CDR1 SGHTA and CDR2 FQGNSA. The CDR3 spans 14 residues. The chain's CDR3 is CASSLGWTGGSSTF. The CDR3 DNA is TGTGCCAGCAGCCTCGGTTGGACAGGGGGCTCGTCCACCTTC.

This clone is a singleton in its sample. The chain recombines TRBV2 with TRBJ1-2; a possible D gene is TRBD1 (6 bases). The V end was cut by 3 bases, the J end by 4 bases, with 15 bases between. This CDR3 is built from 15 residues. Germline V gene data show CDR1 as SNHLY and CDR2 as FYNNEI. This CDR3 is CASSEGPGVFYGYTF. DNA for the CDR3: TGTGCCAGCAGTGAGGGGCCAGGGGTGTTCTATGGCTACACCTTC.

V and J are TRBV24-1 and TRBJ2-3, with D possibly being TRBD2 (6 bases). The CDR3 runs to 15 residues. Trimming removed 11 bases at V and 4 bases at J, with 21 bases between. CDR1 and CDR2 from the germline V gene are KGHDR and SFDVKD. CDR3 residues: CASSRGTSSADTQYF. CDR3 DNA sequence: TGTGCCAGTTCCCGGGGGACCTCGTCCGCAGATACGCAGTATTTT.

This chain uses TRBV15 with TRBJ2-4, with D unresolved. This CDR3 is 15 amino acids long. Between the trimmed V and J ends, which lost 0 bases and 2 bases, there was a span of 8 bases. Per germline, CDR1 LNHNV and CDR2 YYDKDF (reference sequence). CDR3 DNA sequence: TGTGCCACCAGCAGAGATGGAGTAACCAAAAACATTCAGTACTTC. Translated: CATSRDGVTKNIQYF.

The gene calls are TRBV30 and TRBJ2-7; 10 bases line up with TRBD2. The CDR3 length is 14 residues. Unmatched junction bases numbered 2, after V lost 0 bases and J lost 3 bases. The V gene's germline CDR1 is GTSNPN and CDR2 SVGIG (reference sequence). In DNA, the CDR3 is TGTGCCTGGAGTGTCTCTAGCGGGAGCTACGAGCAGTACTTC. It yields the protein CAWSVSSGSYEQYF.

The chain uses TRBV5-1 and TRBJ2-7; TRBD2 might be the D (6 bases). There are 15 residues in the CDR3. Trimming left V 4 bases short and J 6 bases short, with 20 bases between. CDR1 SGHRS and CDR2 YFSETQ come from the germline V gene. The CDR3, as DNA: TGCGCCAGCAGCAGCCCCAACATGGGAGGAGGCGAGCAGTACTTC. Protein: CASSSPNMGGGEQYF. Drawing the rest from reference TRBV5-1 and TRBJ2-7, the complete variable domain is KAGVTQTPRYLIKTRGQQVTLSCSPISGHRSVSWYQQTPGQGLQFLFEYFSETQRNKGNFPGRFSGRQFSNSRSEMNVSTLELGDSALYLCASSSPNMGGGEQYFGPGTRLTVT.

The chain uses TRBV5-6 and TRBJ1-2; D perhaps matches TRBD1 (6 bases). From germline, CDR1 is SGHDT and CDR2 YYEEEE. The CDR3 runs 15 residues. V was trimmed by 4 bases and J by 2 bases, leaving 15 bases between them. In DNA, the CDR3 is TGTGCCAGCAGCCTAGGCGGACAGCTCAACTATGGCTACACCTTC. Its protein is CASSLGGQLNYGYTF.

The rearrangement uses TRBV5-1 and TRBJ2-1; 10 bases agree with TRBD1. V trimming: 0 bases; J trimming: 1 base; junction bases outside the gene matches: 1. Germline loops: CDR1 SGHRS, CDR2 YFSETQ. The CDR3 sequence is 16 residues long. CDR3 DNA: TGCGCCAGCAGCTTGGGACAGGGGGCATCCTACAATGAGCAGTTCTTC. It yields the protein CASSLGQGASYNEQFF.